This is a list of T cell receptor beta chains from one sample in a study of cytomegalovirus exposure and HLA in healthy donors. The repertoire was sequenced with immunoSEQ multiplex PCR; TCRdb's copy has only in-frame clones and lacks some. The sample lists roughly 100,000 clones, roughly 78% occurring once. Sequencing was done on a sample of PBMCs. These receptor sequences come from a woman between 40 and 50 years old in good health and CMV-seronegative. CDR3s include the opening cysteine and the closing phenylalanine or tryptophan. The D gene is left open where the match is weak. Size is omitted from some rows. Given values are once, few, many or a class for expanded clones.

>-|-|11|TRBV10-3|TRBJ2-7
CAIKERYEQYF
TGTGCCATCAAGGAGCGCTACGAGCAGTACTTC
>-|-|12|TRBV10-3|TRBJ1-2
CAISEQDYGYTF
TGTGCCATCAGTGAGCAGGACTATGGCTACACCTTC
>TRBD1|few|16|TRBV7-6|TRBJ1-1
CASSYETGTVNTEAFF
TGTGCCAGCAGCTACGAAACCGGGACAGTGAACACTGAAGCTTTCTTT
>TRBD1|-|13|TRBV14|TRBJ1-2
CASSLPGQGASTF
TGTGCCAGCAGCCTCCCGGGACAGGGGGCATCCACCTTC
>TRBD1|-|18|TRBV2|TRBJ1-2
CASTGNRDRGAPLYGYTF
TGTGCCAGCACGGGGAACCGGGACAGGGGGGCCCCCCTCTATGGCTACACCTTC
>-|-|13|TRBV18|TRBJ1-2
CASSPLGGAGYTF
TGTGCCAGCTCACCACTTGGCGGCGCGGGCTACACCTTC
>-|-|14|TRBV9|TRBJ2-3
CASSVLGSTDTQYF
TGTGCCAGCAGCGTACTGGGCTCCACAGATACGCAGTATTTT
>-|-|13|TRBV7-3|TRBJ1-1
CASSLGWRQKAFF
TGTGCCAGCAGCTTAGGCTGGAGACAGAAAGCTTTCTTT
>TRBD2|-|18|TRBV10-3|TRBJ2-7
CAISPHGPAGEANYEQYF
TGTGCCATCAGTCCCCACGGTCCCGCGGGAGAAGCAAACTACGAGCAGTACTTC
>TRBD2|-|14|TRBV2|TRBJ2-7
CATLKSGGGYEQYF
TGTGCCACCTTAAAATCGGGCGGGGGCTACGAGCAGTACTTC
>TRBD1|once|16|TRBV28|TRBJ2-7
CASSTDGTVISYEQYF
TGTGCCAGCAGTACGGACGGGACAGTGATCTCCTACGAGCAGTACTTC
>-|-|17|TRBV21-1|TRBJ2-2
CASSTPGGQGDTGELFF
TGTGCCAGCAGCACCCCAGGGGGACAGGGGGACACCGGGGAGCTGTTTTTT
>TRBD1|-|16|TRBV5-1|TRBJ2-5
CASSWGTQGARETQYF
TGCGCCAGCAGCTGGGGGACCCAGGGGGCAAGAGAGACCCAGTACTTC
>TRBD1|-|13|TRBV9|TRBJ2-4
CASSPTGQGIQYF
TGTGCCAGCAGCCCAACCGGACAGGGGATTCAGTACTTC
>-|-|15|TRBV4-3|TRBJ1-1
CASSQEGARNTEAFF
TGCGCCAGCAGCCAAGAAGGAGCGCGGAACACTGAAGCTTTCTTT
>TRBD1|once|18|TRBV4-1|TRBJ1-2
CASSPVLRRDRDDYGYTF
TGCGCCAGCAGCCCCGTATTAAGGAGGGACAGGGACGACTATGGCTACACCTTC
>-|-|14|TRBV19|TRBJ2-3
CASSIVPASDTQYF
TGTGCCAGTAGTATAGTGCCAGCGTCCGATACGCAGTATTTT
>-|-|11|TRBV28|TRBJ1-2
CASSGEEGYTF
TGTGCCAGCAGCGGGGAAGAAGGCTACACCTTC
>-|once|16|TRBV18|TRBJ1-5
CASSPPNPGSGQPQHF
TGTGCCAGCTCACCGCCAAACCCGGGGTCGGGTCAGCCCCAGCATTTT
>TRBD1|few|12|TRBV6-5|TRBJ1-1
CASRAGGTEAFF
TGTGCCAGCAGAGCAGGGGGAACTGAAGCTTTCTTT
>TRBD1|-|15|TRBV7-9|TRBJ1-3
CSSSLGTGNGNTIYF
TGTTCCAGCAGCTTAGGGACAGGGAATGGAAACACCATATATTTT
>-|-|15|TRBV7-9|TRBJ1-4
CASSTRQAPNEKLFF
TGTGCCAGCAGCACACGACAGGCTCCTAATGAAAAACTGTTTTTT
>-|-|15|TRBV4-1|TRBJ1-6
CASSQGNRKNSPLHF
TGCGCCAGCAGCCAAGGGAACAGAAAAAATTCACCCCTCCACTTT